The 13 T cell receptor beta chains below come from one sample, sequenced in a study of shared T cell receptors in the human thymus. Sequenced by immunoSEQ multiplex PCR; TCRdb stores in-frame clones only, minus some. The table shows about 660,000 clones, with around nine tenths occurring only once. The same data also contributed to another study, on human thymus T cells.

The sample consisted of thymocytes. The receptors were gathered from a boy in the first two years of life with a congenital heart defect.

This clone was found a few times. J is TRBJ2-5 and V is TRBV14; no firm D call. Trimming left V 3 bases short and J 1 base short, with 3 bases between. Germline assignment: CDR1 SGHDN and CDR2 FVKESK. CDR3 length: 12 residues. The CDR3 sequence: CASSQAQETQYF. CDR3 coding DNA: TGTGCCAGCAGCCAGGCCCAAGAGACCCAGTACTTC. Full variable domain (rest looked up from reference TRBV14 and TRBJ2-5): EAGVTQFPSHSVIEKGQTVTLRCDPISGHDNLYWYRRVMGKEIKFLLHFVKESKQDESGMPNNRFLAERTGGTYSTLKVQPAELEDSGVYFCASSQAQETQYFGPGTRLLVL.

The J gene is TRBJ1-6, the V gene TRBV18; no firm D call. The V and J ends lost 2 bases and 9 bases respectively, with 8 bases between them. This CDR3 has 13 amino acids. Germline assignment: CDR1 KGHSH and CDR2 LQKENI. Here the CDR3 DNA reads TGTGCCAGCTCACCAGCGGGGAGTTCACCCCTCCACTTT. The encoded protein is CASSPAGSSPLHF.

V is TRBV11-2 and J is TRBJ2-1, with a weak D call TRBD2 (5 bases). The CDR3 length is 15 residues. The V gene lost 7 bases and the J gene lost 9 bases, with 22 bases spanning the gap. The V gene's germline CDR1 is SGHAT and CDR2 FQNNGV. The CDR3 DNA follows: TGTGCCAGCACCGTTCCGGAGGACCCCCTCAGTGAGCAGTTCTTC. Protein sequence: CASTVPEDPLSEQFF.

The chain links TRBV5-4 to TRBJ1-5, with TRBD1 matching over 10 bases. This CDR3 comprises 14 residues. Germline-derived CDR1 and CDR2 are SGHNT and YYREEE (reference sequence). V lost 3 bases and J lost 4; bases outside the gene matches: 1. DNA of the CDR3: TGTGCCAGCAGCTCGGGACAGGGGAATCAGCCCCAGCATTTT. Translating it yields CASSSGQGNQPQHF.

This clone was seen a handful of times. The rearrangement joins TRBV7-2 to TRBJ1-2, with 12 bases identical to TRBD1. After removal of 5 bases from V and 0 bases from J, the junction contained 7 bases not matched to a gene. This CDR3 contains 17 residues. Germline lookup yields CDR1 SGHTA and CDR2 FQGNSA. In DNA, the CDR3 is TGTGCCAGCAGCGGGACAGGGGGCTACTCCGCTAACTATGGCTACACCTTC. This encodes CASSGTGGYSANYGYTF. The full variable domain, rest sourced from reference TRBV7-2 and TRBJ1-2, is GAGVSQSPSNKVTEKGKDVELRCDPISGHTALYWYRQSLGQGLEFLIYFQGNSAPDKSGLPSDRFSAERTGGSVSTLTIQRTQQEDSAVYLCASSGTGGYSANYGYTFGSGTRLTVV.

The CDR3 nucleotides are TGTGCCAGCAGCTTACTTAGGGGCTATGGCTACACCTTC. Its protein product is CASSLLRGYGYTF. This chain uses TRBV7-9 with TRBJ1-2, with D possibly matching TRBD1 (5 bases). From germline, CDR1 is SEHNR and CDR2 FQNEAQ (reference sequence). This CDR3 spans 13 amino acids. V lost 2 bases to trimming and J lost 4 bases, with 8 bases between them. Full variable domain (remainder filled in from reference TRBV7-9 and TRBJ1-2): DTGVSQNPRHKITKRGQNVTFRCDPISEHNRLYWYRQTLGQGPEFLTYFQNEAQLEKSRLLSDRFSAERPKGSFSTLEIQRTEQGDSAMYLCASSLLRGYGYTFGSGTRLTVV.

The chain carries TRBV6-1 and TRBJ1-2; 7 positions match TRBD1. The CDR3 has 15 residues. Germline assignment: CDR1 MNHNS and CDR2 SASEGT. The V and J ends lost 4 bases and 0 bases, in that order; junction bases with no gene match: 5. The chain's CDR3 is CASSGFRGSNYGYTF. The CDR3 nucleotides read TGTGCCAGCAGTGGATTCAGGGGGTCTAACTATGGCTACACCTTC.

Here the CDR3 reads CASRARDRLTGELFF. In nucleotides, the CDR3 is TGTGCCAGCAGGGCTCGGGACAGGTTGACCGGGGAGCTGTTTTTT. J is TRBJ2-2 and V is TRBV2, with 8 positions matching TRBD1. The CDR3 totals 15 residues. Per the germline V gene, CDR1 is SNHLY and CDR2 is FYNNEI. Trimming took 6 bases from V and 5 from J; bases not matched to a gene: 8.

This sequence joins TRBV7-2 and TRBJ2-7, with TRBD1 as a possible D gene (5 bases). CDR1 and CDR2 (germline): SGHTA, FQGNSA. V lost 1 base and J lost 0, with 10 bases in between. The CDR3 spans 15 residues. The CDR3 bases are TGTGCCAGCAGCTTAGGAAGGGGCACCTCCTACGAGCAGTACTTC. Protein product: CASSLGRGTSYEQYF.

The CDR3 loop is CASTMSLAGYYTGELFF. CDR3 DNA: TGTGCCAGCACCATGTCACTAGCGGGCTATTACACCGGGGAGCTGTTTTTT. The chain employs TRBV4-2 and TRBJ2-2, with 9 bases identical to TRBD2. J lost 3 bases, V lost 7 bases, and 12 bases had no gene match. The CDR3 contains 17 residues. Per germline, CDR1 LGHNA and CDR2 YNFKEQ.

This clone came up once. The chain joins TRBV18 to TRBJ2-7; TRBD1 agrees at 7 bases. The CDR3 totals 14 residues. CDR1 and CDR2 (germline): KGHSH, LQKENI. Trimming took 5 bases from V and 6 from J; bases not matched to a gene: 10. CDR3 region: CASSSDRVGSEQYF. The CDR3 DNA reads TGTGCCAGCTCATCCGACAGGGTTGGCTCCGAGCAGTACTTC. The complete variable domain, with remaining parts taken from reference TRBV18 and TRBJ2-7, reads NAGVMQNPRHLVRRRGQEARLRCSPMKGHSHVYWYRQLPEEGLKFMVYLQKENIIDESGMPKERFSAEFPKEGPSILRIQQVVRGDSAAYFCASSSDRVGSEQYFGPGTRLTVT.

Comments on this clone: Other DNA sequences from this sample encode an identical CDR3 as well. The V gene is TRBV4-3, the J gene TRBJ2-7; the D gene is possibly TRBD1 (6 bases). The CDR3 contains 13 residues. V shed 6 bases and J shed 6 bases, with 15 bases lying between them. CDR1 and CDR2 (germline): LGHNA, YSLEER. The CDR3 is CASSQSPGVEQYF. For the CDR3, the DNA is TGCGCCAGCAGTCAATCCCCAGGGGTCGAGCAGTACTTC.

For the CDR3, the DNA is TGTGCCAGCAGTCCGCCCGGGACAGGGATTGAGCAGTTCTTC. This gives the protein CASSPPGTGIEQFF. The chain uses TRBV27 and TRBJ2-1; 9 nucleotides match TRBD1. The CDR3 is 14 amino acids. Germline-derived CDR1 and CDR2 are MNHEY and SMNVEV (reference sequence). J gave up 9 bases and V 5 bases, and 8 bases lay outside the gene matches.